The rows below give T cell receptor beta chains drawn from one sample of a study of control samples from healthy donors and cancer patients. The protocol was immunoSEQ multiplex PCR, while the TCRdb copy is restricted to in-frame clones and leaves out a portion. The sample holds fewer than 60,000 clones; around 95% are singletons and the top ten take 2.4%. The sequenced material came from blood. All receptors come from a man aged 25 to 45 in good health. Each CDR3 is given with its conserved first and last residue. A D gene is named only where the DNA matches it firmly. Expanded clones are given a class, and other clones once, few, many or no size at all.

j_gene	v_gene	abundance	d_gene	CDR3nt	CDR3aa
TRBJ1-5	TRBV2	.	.	TGTGCCAGCAAACGGGACTTCAATCAGCCCCAGCATTTT	CASKRDFNQPQHF
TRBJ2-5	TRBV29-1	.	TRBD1	TGCAGCGTTGTCTACCCGGGACAGCAACAAGAGACCCAGTACTTC	CSVVYPGQQQETQYF
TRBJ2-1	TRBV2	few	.	TGTGCCAGCAGATCAACCGGGAGTCTGCAGTTCTTC	CASRSTGSLQFF
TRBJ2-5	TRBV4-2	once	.	TGTGCCAGCAGCCCCCGCCAAGGGGGAGAGACCCAGTACTTC	CASSPRQGGETQYF
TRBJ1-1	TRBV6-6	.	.	TGTGCCAGCAGTAGGCCCCGGGAGGAAAAGAACACTGAAGCTTTCTTT	CASSRPREEKNTEAFF
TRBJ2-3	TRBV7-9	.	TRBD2	TGTGCCAGCAGCCTGGGGGAGCGGGAACCCACAGATACGCAGTATTTT	CASSLGEREPTDTQYF
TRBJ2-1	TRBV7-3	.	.	TGTGCCAGCAGCCCGAACGTGGACTTCTGGACAAATGAGCAGTTCTTC	CASSPNVDFWTNEQFF
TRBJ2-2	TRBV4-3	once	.	TGCGCCAGCAGCCAAGAACCAGGGAACACCGGGGAGCTGTTTTTT	CASSQEPGNTGELFF
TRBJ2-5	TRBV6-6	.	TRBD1	TGTGCCAGCAGACCCGGGACAGGGGAATTTAAAGAGACCCAGTACTTC	CASRPGTGEFKETQYF
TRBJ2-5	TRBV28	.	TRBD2	TGTGCCAGCAGAATCGCGGGACTAGCGCGATTCTCCCAAGAGACCCAGTACTTC	CASRIAGLARFSQETQYF